This T cell receptor (beta chain) was retrieved from a study of T cell responses to AZD1222 COVID-19 vaccine. Method: immunoSEQ multiplex PCR; TCRdb's copy keeps in-frame clones and lacks some. This sample has about 130,000 clones, with roughly 91% found just once. The CDR3 extends over 14 amino acids. Looked up from germline, CDR1 is SGDLS and CDR2 is YYNGEE. Trimming removed 4 bases from V and 0 bases from J, with 8 bases in between. Overall study findings and caveats: Spike-wide vaccine-associated CD4 TCRs dominated at 160-218 and 743-854. With two AZD1222 doses given, Spike-specific TCR breadth and depth both rose.

Notes on this clone: No antigen is known for it.

This specimen consisted of peripheral blood, obtained on day 0 of AZD1222 vaccination. This TCR was recovered from an adult in good health. V gene TRBV9 combines with J gene TRBJ1-3, with D perhaps matching TRBD1 (5 bases). The CDR3 DNA reads as TGTGCCAGCAGCTTCGGGGGCTCTGGAAACACCATATATTTT. Translating it yields CASSFGGSGNTIYF.